This TCR beta chain was sequenced in a study of beta chain features in type 1 diabetes. Study-wide results and caveats: The naive, central memory and Treg TCRB repertoires looked more alike in patients than they did in healthy donors. PCR might preferentially amplify shorter templates, equally in patients and controls.

V gave up 7 bases and J gave up 2 bases; unmatched junction bases: 7. In germline, CDR1 is SQVTM, CDR2 ANQGSEA. The CDR3 is made up of 13 amino acids. This clone has a handful of counts. Its target is unknown. What was sequenced were expressed TCRB transcripts, since all of the isolated RNA had been reverse transcribed. An average roughly 3.6 million reads came from naive, central memory and regulatory T cell samples. Produced via immunoSEQ multiplex PCR; TCRdb's table is partial and in-frame only. Among 450,000 to 550,000 clones listed, roughly 30% were seen once. The V gene is TRBV29-1, the J gene TRBJ2-7; 8 nucleotides line up with TRBD2. Sequencing was performed on naive CD4+ T cells from blood. The source is a man in his late teens or twenties in good health. The CDR3 bases are TGCAGCGCGAGGGCGGGAGGCACCTACGAGCAGTACTTC. Translation: CSARAGGTYEQYF.